Below, 21 T cell receptor beta chains from the same sample are listed, as sequenced in a study of cytotoxic CD8 clonotypes in ibrutinib-treated CLL. Method: immunoSEQ multiplex PCR; TCRdb's copy keeps in-frame clones and lacks some. The sample lists a few hundred thousand clones, 80% occurring once. The specimen comprised PBMCs, sampled before ibrutinib treatment. The receptors derive from a human donor with chronic lymphocytic leukemia.

The V and J genes are TRBV4-3 and TRBJ1-2, with TRBD1 matching 9 bases. The CDR3 is 15 residues long. The trim removed 4 bases at V and 2 bases at J, leaving 5 bases unmatched. Germline V gene sequence: CDR1 LGHNA, CDR2 YSLEER. The CDR3 nucleotides read TGCGCCAGCAGCCCTAGGACAGGGGCGAACTATGGCTACACCTTC. Translated, it gives CASSPRTGANYGYTF.

The V call is TRBV18, the J call TRBJ2-7, with D maybe TRBD1 (6 bases). This CDR3 has 12 amino acids. Trimming removed 5 bases from V and 6 bases from J, with 11 bases in between. The germline V gene has CDR1 KGHSH and CDR2 LQKENI. The CDR3 loop reads CASSSQGSEQYF. In DNA form, the CDR3 reads TGTGCCAGCTCAAGCCAGGGGTCCGAGCAGTACTTC.

Here the CDR3 reads CASSQVGLGTQYF. CDR3 bases: TGTGCCAGCAGCCAAGTTGGCCTAGGAACCCAGTACTTC. The genes are TRBV14 and TRBJ2-5; D is undetermined. Per the germline V gene, CDR1 is SGHDN and CDR2 is FVKESK. This CDR3 has 13 residues. Trimming removed 1 base at V and 8 bases at J, with 11 bases between.

The rearrangement joins TRBV10-3 to TRBJ2-7; D gene ambiguous. The CDR3 runs to 13 residues. The germline V and J ends were trimmed by 4 bases and 7 bases, with 14 bases remaining between them. Germline V gene lookup returns CDR1 ENHRY and CDR2 SYGVKD. This CDR3 is CAISVAGPWEQYF. The CDR3 region has the DNA TGTGCCATCAGTGTGGCCGGCCCCTGGGAGCAGTACTTC.

This clone was found once. The rearrangement joins TRBV27 to TRBJ1-1; no definite D call. CDR3 length: 15 amino acids. CDR1 and CDR2 (germline): MNHEY, SMNVEV (reference sequence). Between the trimmed V and J ends, which lost 2 bases and 4 bases, there was a span of 14 bases. DNA of the CDR3: TGTGCCAGCAGTTTAGGAGTTGGGCGGACCACTGAAGCTTTCTTT. Translation gives CASSLGVGRTTEAFF.

The V call is TRBV6-5, the J call TRBJ2-7; 7 bases map to TRBD1. J lost 2 bases, V lost 6 bases, and 7 bases had no gene match. CDR1 is MNHEY and CDR2 is SVGAGI in the germline V gene. This CDR3 has 14 residues. As DNA, the CDR3 is TGTGCCAGCAGAACCGACAGGGTCACCTACGAGCAGTACTTC. Translating gives CASRTDRVTYEQYF.

DNA of the CDR3: TGCGCCAGCAGCTTGGTGTCCGTTGGACAGGGGAGCTACGAGCAGTACTTC. The encoded protein is CASSLVSVGQGSYEQYF. The V gene is TRBV5-1, the J gene TRBJ2-7; 9 bases match TRBD1. The ends lost 0 bases at V and 3 bases at J; junction bases unmatched: 10. The CDR3 covers 17 residues. Germline V gene sequence: CDR1 SGHRS, CDR2 YFSETQ.

The chain couples TRBV5-5 to TRBJ2-5; possibly TRBD1 for D (7 bases). This CDR3 has 15 residues. Trimming took off 3 bases at V and 5 bases at J, with 17 bases between the two ends. Germline V lookup: CDR1 SGHKS, CDR2 YYEKEE (reference sequence). This CDR3 reads CASSSLHQGGETQYF. The DNA of the CDR3 is TGTGCCAGCAGCTCCCTACACCAGGGGGGTGAGACCCAGTACTTC.

This clone was counted between two and nine times. This chain uses TRBV5-1 with TRBJ1-1; the D is unclear. The CDR3 runs to 12 residues. Germline V gene sequence: CDR1 SGHRS, CDR2 YFSETQ. Trimming removed 5 bases at V and 3 bases at J, with 8 bases between. The CDR3 DNA is TGCGCCAGCAGTGGACGGGACACTGAAGCTTTCTTT. It yields the protein CASSGRDTEAFF.

This chain joins TRBV6-1 and TRBJ2-1; D uncertain. The ends were cut back, 4 bases at V and 9 bases at J, with 1 base in the middle. CDR3 length: 9 amino acids. Germline V CDR1 and CDR2: MNHNS, SASEGT. This CDR3 is CASSAEQFF. The CDR3 region has the DNA TGTGCCAGCAGTGCTGAGCAGTTCTTC.

The rearrangement links TRBV19 to TRBJ2-7; D may be TRBD2 (5 bases). Trimming cost V 6 bases and J 3 bases, with 15 bases left between them. The CDR3 extends over 14 amino acids. CDR1 LNHDA and CDR2 SQIVND come from the germline V gene (reference sequence). The CDR3 here is CASSAGIGFYEQYF. The CDR3 DNA is TGTGCCAGTAGCGCCGGGATAGGGTTCTACGAGCAGTACTTC.

The J gene is TRBJ1-1, the V gene TRBV5-1, with unresolved D. The CDR3 length is 14 residues. V lost 3 bases, J lost 0 bases, and 9 bases lay in between. Germline CDR1 is SGHRS and CDR2 is YFSETQ. Here the CDR3 DNA reads TGCGCCAGCAGCTCGGACCCGTTGAACACTGAAGCTTTCTTT. Translation gives CASSSDPLNTEAFF.

The V call is TRBV6-5, the J call TRBJ2-3; D uncertain. This CDR3 is built from 14 residues. Germline CDR1 MNHEY, CDR2 SVGAGI. V was clipped by 6 bases and J by 4 bases, with 14 bases between them. CDR3 protein: CASRDGKGADTQYF. The CDR3 region has the DNA TGTGCCAGCAGAGATGGGAAGGGCGCAGATACGCAGTATTTT.

The sample holds one count of this clone. This CDR3 is CASSINYGYTF. CDR3 in DNA: TGTGCCAGCAGCATCAACTATGGCTACACCTTC. The chain couples TRBV28 to TRBJ1-2; D is undetermined. V gave up 6 bases and J gave up 2 bases, with 4 bases separating them. The CDR3 has 11 residues. CDR1 is MDHEN, CDR2 SYDVKM, per germline.

The rearrangement links TRBV28 to TRBJ1-2; D is uncertain. Trimming removed 3 bases at V and 3 bases at J, with 5 bases between. The germline V gene has CDR1 MDHEN and CDR2 SYDVKM. The CDR3 contains 12 residues. CDR3: CASSFEDYGYTF. The CDR3 DNA reads TGTGCCAGCAGTTTCGAGGACTATGGCTACACCTTC.

The J gene is TRBJ1-1, the V gene TRBV7-2; the D is unclear. The CDR3 is 13 amino acids. V shed 5 bases and J shed 1 base, with 8 bases lying between them. Germline V gene data show CDR1 as SGHTA and CDR2 as FQGNSA. The CDR3 bases are TGTGCCAGCAGCCCCTTGGGGAACACTGAAGCTTTCTTT. It yields the protein CASSPLGNTEAFF.

The genes are TRBV27 and TRBJ2-5; D unresolved. The V end lost 5 bases, the J end lost 2 bases, and 6 bases lay between the germline ends. Germline V gene sequence: CDR1 MNHEY, CDR2 SMNVEV (reference sequence). This CDR3 contains 12 residues. The CDR3: CASSPNQETQYF. The CDR3 DNA reads as TGTGCCAGCAGTCCCAATCAAGAGACCCAGTACTTC.

The chain uses TRBV4-3 and TRBJ1-2, with a weak D call TRBD1 (5 bases). Trimming took 0 bases from V and 4 from J, leaving 15 bases between them. The CDR3 is 16 residues long. The germline V gene has CDR1 LGHNA and CDR2 YSLEER. CDR3 residues: CASSQDRPDTPYGYTF. CDR3 coding DNA: TGCGCCAGCAGCCAAGATCGCCCGGACACCCCCTATGGCTACACCTTC.

This chain connects TRBV7-3 to TRBJ1-1, with a possible D match to TRBD1 (6 bases). The CDR3 covers 14 residues. Trimming left V 5 bases short and J 1 base short, with 11 bases between. Germline V gives CDR1 SGHTA, CDR2 FQGTGA. This chain's CDR3 is CASSLGHSNTEAFF. DNA for the CDR3: TGTGCCAGCAGCCTGGGACATTCGAACACTGAAGCTTTCTTT.

The chain recombines TRBV15 with TRBJ2-7; D remains unclear. The V and J ends lost 4 bases and 6 bases respectively, with 19 bases between them. The germline gives CDR1 LNHNV, CDR2 YYDKDF (reference sequence). This CDR3 is built from 15 residues. The CDR3 loop reads CATSNYPVGSSEQYF. In nucleotides, the CDR3 is TGTGCCACCAGCAATTATCCGGTAGGGTCTTCCGAGCAGTACTTC. Using reference TRBV15 and TRBJ2-7 for the parts outside the CDR3, the full variable domain is DAMVIQNPRYQVTQFGKPVTLSCSQTLNHNVMYWYQQKSSQAPKLLFHYYDKDFNNEADTPDNFQSRRPNTSFCFLDIRSPGLGDTAMYLCATSNYPVGSSEQYFGPGTRLTVT.

J is TRBJ2-1 and V is TRBV6-1; TRBD2 aligns across 8 bases. Germline loops: CDR1 MNHNS, CDR2 SASEGT. The V segment lost 4 bases and the J segment 2 bases; nucleotides outside the gene matches: 4. This CDR3 spans 15 amino acids. For the CDR3, the DNA is TGTGCCAGCAGTGCGGGGGGGGAGCCCTACAATGAGCAGTTCTTC. It codes for CASSAGGEPYNEQFF.